A single sample is the source of the 8 T cell receptor beta chains below, sequenced in a study of blood T cells in healthy people across ages. With a J-beta primer mix and a sample-barcoded 5' primer, a second PCR ran about 6 to 11 cycles. One entry per CDR3 protein, called by TCRdb with MiXCR from the 5' RACE reads. This sample has 780,000 or so distinct CDR3 sequences, with roughly 56% found just once. The specimen sequenced was blood. These receptors came from a man aged 40-50 years in good health.

The chain couples TRBV27 to TRBJ2-6; tentatively, D is TRBD1 (6 bases). This CDR3 has 16 residues. The germline V gene encodes CDR1 MNHEY and CDR2 SMNVEV (reference sequence). The V end lost 5 bases, the J end lost 2 bases, and 13 bases lay between the germline ends. CDR3 in DNA: TGTGCCAGCAGTCCAACTCCAGGGGCTGGGGCCAACGTCCTGACTTTC. Protein: CASSPTPGAGANVLTF. Filled out from reference TRBV27 and TRBJ2-6, the complete variable domain reads EAQVTQNPRYLITVTGKKLTVTCSQNMNHEYMSWYRQDPGLGLRQIYYSMNVEVTDKGDVPEGYKVSRKEKRNFPLILESPSPNQTSLYFCASSPTPGAGANVLTFGAGSRLTVL.

The chain has TRBV5-5 and TRBJ1-1, with a tentative D call TRBD1 (5 bases). Between the trimmed V and J ends, which lost 5 bases and 3 bases, there was a span of 20 bases. This CDR3 region has 16 residues. CDR1 is SGHKS, CDR2 YYEKEE, per germline (reference sequence). The CDR3: CASRLSMGLEDTEAFF. The CDR3 nucleotides are TGTGCCAGCAGGCTGAGTATGGGACTTGAAGACACTGAAGCTTTCTTT.

This clonotype has more than one count but fewer than ten. V is TRBV15 and J is TRBJ2-3; TRBD1 matches at 7 bases. This CDR3 is 13 amino acids long. Trimming took 5 bases from V and 4 from J; bases not matched to a gene: 3. Per germline, CDR1 LNHNV and CDR2 YYDKDF (reference sequence). Here the CDR3 DNA reads TGTGCCACCAGCCCAGGGGGTTCAGATACGCAGTATTTT. Translation gives CATSPGGSDTQYF. The full variable domain, completed using reference TRBV15 and TRBJ2-3, is DAMVIQNPRYQVTQFGKPVTLSCSQTLNHNVMYWYQQKSSQAPKLLFHYYDKDFNNEADTPDNFQSRRPNTSFCFLDIRSPGLGDTAMYLCATSPGGSDTQYFGPGTRLTVL.

The J gene is TRBJ2-5, the V gene TRBV7-3, with 8 positions matching TRBD2. With V trimmed by 0 bases and J by 2 bases, 5 bases remained unmatched. Germline V lookup: CDR1 SGHTA, CDR2 FQGTGA. CDR3 length: 16 amino acids. This CDR3 is CASSLTAERGQETQYF. CDR3 bases: TGTGCCAGCAGCTTAACCGCTGAGCGGGGGCAAGAGACCCAGTACTTC.

The V and J genes are TRBV3-1 and TRBJ2-4; the D gene could be TRBD1 or TRBD2 (5 bases each). From germline, CDR1 is LGHDT and CDR2 YNNKEL (reference sequence). V dropped 4 bases and J dropped 3 bases, with 13 bases sitting between them. The CDR3 is 15 amino acids. The CDR3 coding sequence is TGTGCCAGCAGCCGAGAGGGACCTCACAAAAACATTCAGTACTTC. This codes for CASSREGPHKNIQYF.

This clonotype has a count of ten or more. The rearrangement uses TRBV29-1 and TRBJ2-5; TRBD2 might be the D (5 bases). Deletions cut 6 bases from V and 3 bases from J, with 8 bases between. CDR1 is SQVTM and CDR2 is ANQGSEA in the germline V gene. The CDR3 extends over 11 amino acids. CDR3 in amino acids: CSVGREETQYF. CDR3 nucleotide sequence: TGCAGCGTAGGGCGGGAAGAGACCCAGTACTTC.

This rearrangement joins TRBV18 to TRBJ2-1, with D maybe TRBD1 (6 bases). The V gene's germline CDR1 is KGHSH and CDR2 LQKENI. Trimming left V 4 bases short and J 3 bases short, with 10 bases between. This CDR3 spans 14 amino acids. The CDR3 DNA reads as TGTGCCAGCTCACTGGACAGAAACTACAATGAGCAGTTCTTC. Its translation is CASSLDRNYNEQFF.

This clonotype was counted only a few times. V usage is TRBV5-6 and J usage is TRBJ2-7; 11 nucleotides agree with TRBD2. Germline V gives CDR1 SGHDT, CDR2 YYEEEE. V shed 0 bases, J shed 4 bases, and the junction held 6 bases outside the gene matches. CDR3 length equals 16 residues. The CDR3 bases are TGTGCCAGCAGCTTGGGTCATAGCGGGAGGGGGTACGAGCAGTACTTC. Translating it yields CASSLGHSGRGYEQYF.